This TCR beta chain emerged from a study of neurological immune-mediated disorders. This clonotype was recorded at least ten times. Germline V gene data show CDR1 as ENHRY and CDR2 as SYGVKD. The ends were cut back, 10 bases at V and 3 bases at J, with 7 bases in the middle. This CDR3 is built from 11 residues. The cDNA came from 5'RACE, which used 10-nucleotide random UMIs. One entry per CDR3 protein results from TCRdb running MiXCR on the 5' RACE reads. The sample gives some 24,000 distinct CDR3 sequences, about 6.3% of which show up once; around 5% is in the top ten. The V call is TRBV10-3, the J call TRBJ1-3; D unclear. The sequenced material came from PBMCs. The receptor was isolated from a woman aged 40 to 50 in good health. CDR3 nucleotide sequence: TGTGCCACCACAATTGGAAACACCATATATTTT. Translation: CATTIGNTIYF.